Below are 10 T cell receptor beta chains sequenced from a single sample in a study of OX40 agonist ivuxolimab in advanced cancers. Profiled with immunoSEQ multiplex PCR; TCRdb holds only in-frame clones, not every one. The sample carries tens of thousands of clones, approximately 82% recorded once. The sequenced sample was CD4+ or CD8+ T cells sorted from blood, obtained in a trial of the OX40 agonist ivuxolimab. The receptors shown here come from an adult with an advanced solid tumor such as melanoma, head and neck, liver or kidney cancer.

J is TRBJ2-3 and V is TRBV29-1, with TRBD2 as a possible D gene (5 bases). Germline-derived CDR1 and CDR2 are SQVTM and ANQGSEA. Trimming pared 3 bases from V and 3 bases from J, leaving 13 bases between. This CDR3 has 14 residues. As DNA, the CDR3 is TGCAGCGTTGACGGAGGAGTTGGTACAGATACGCAGTATTTT. Translating gives CSVDGGVGTDTQYF.

The rearrangement uses TRBV14 and TRBJ2-5, with 11 bases lining up with TRBD2. There are 14 residues in the CDR3. Germline V CDR1 and CDR2: SGHDN, FVKESK. The J segment lost 2 bases and the V segment lost 9 bases, leaving 5 bases of the junction unmatched. CDR3 coding DNA: TGTGCCAGTGCGGGACTAGCGGTACAAGAGACCCAGTACTTC. Protein sequence: CASAGLAVQETQYF.

CDR3 sequence reads: CASTTPGVSTPLHF. CDR3 in DNA: TGTGCCAGCACCACGCCGGGGGTATCAACACCCCTCCACTTT. J is TRBJ1-6 and V is TRBV6-5, with D maybe TRBD1 (5 bases). Trimming cost V 7 bases and J 11 bases, with 18 bases left between them. The germline CDR1 and CDR2 sequences are MNHEY and SVGAGI. The CDR3 length is 14 residues.

This clone was found a few times. The chain links TRBV7-9 to TRBJ2-3; 7 nucleotides match TRBD1. V lost 3 bases, J lost 2 bases, and 11 bases stayed unmatched. The CDR3 has 17 amino acids. CDR1 and CDR2 (germline): SEHNR, FQNEAQ (reference sequence). The CDR3 region has the DNA TGTGCCAGCAGCTTTACGTTTTCGACAGGGATCACAGATACGCAGTATTTT. Translating gives CASSFTFSTGITDTQYF.

The chain has TRBV7-8 and TRBJ2-1; the D gene is possibly TRBD2 (6 bases). The CDR3 spans 15 residues. V lost 5 bases and J 3 bases, leaving 14 bases between the germline ends. Per the germline V gene, CDR1 is SGHVS and CDR2 is FQNEAQ. The CDR3 sequence is CASSRKRVNYNEQFF. The CDR3 DNA reads as TGTGCCAGCAGCCGAAAGCGGGTTAACTACAATGAGCAGTTCTTC. Complete variable domain (other parts from reference TRBV7-8 and TRBJ2-1): GAGVSQSPRYKVAKRGQDVALRCDPISGHVSLFWYQQALGQGPEFLTYFQNEAQLDKSGLPSDRFFAERPEGSVSTLKIQRTQQEDSAVYLCASSRKRVNYNEQFFGPGTRLTVL.

The CDR3 loop reads CASSPGWNTGELFF. The CDR3 DNA reads as TGTGCCAGCTCACCGGGGTGGAACACCGGGGAGCTGTTTTTT. This chain uses TRBV18 with TRBJ2-2; D remains ambiguous. The CDR3 consists of 14 residues. V lost 3 bases and J 1 base, leaving 6 bases between the germline ends. From germline, CDR1 is KGHSH and CDR2 LQKENI.

V usage is TRBV9 and J usage is TRBJ2-1, with D perhaps being TRBD1 or TRBD2 (6 bases each). V was trimmed by 4 bases and J by 7 bases, leaving 24 bases between them. CDR1 SGDLS and CDR2 YYNGEE come from the germline V gene. CDR3 length: 17 residues. CDR3 DNA: TGTGCCAGCAGCCGGGGGCTACTAGCAGGGTCCCGAAATGAGCAGTTCTTC. Its protein is CASSRGLLAGSRNEQFF. Filled out from reference TRBV9 and TRBJ2-1, the complete variable domain reads DSGVTQTPKHLITATGQRVTLRCSPRSGDLSVYWYQQSLDQGLQFLIQYYNGEERAKGNILERFSAQQFPDLHSELNLSSLELGDSALYFCASSRGLLAGSRNEQFFGPGTRLTVL.

Comment on this clone: The junction shows a germline mismatch at one end, possibly a read error. The chain recombines TRBV18 with TRBJ1-1; D not resolved. The CDR3 length is 12 residues. Per germline, CDR1 KGHSH and CDR2 LQKENI. This CDR3 is CASSPTDGTPVF. In DNA form, the CDR3 reads TGTGCCAGCTCACCCACTGACGGCACCCCTGTCTTT.

The chain joins TRBV6-5 to TRBJ2-5; 11 positions match TRBD2. This CDR3 region has 13 residues. The junction had 7 bases not matched to a gene; V was cut back by 6 bases and J by 10 bases. The germline V gene encodes CDR1 MNHEY and CDR2 SVGAGI. This CDR3 is CASRWGTSGFQYF. CDR3 coding DNA: TGTGCCAGCAGGTGGGGGACTAGCGGTTTCCAGTACTTC.

The chain combines TRBV6-5 with TRBJ1-4, with a tentative D call TRBD1 (6 bases). From germline, CDR1 is MNHEY and CDR2 SVGAGI. The V end lost 4 bases, the J end lost 7 bases, and 16 bases lay between the germline ends. The CDR3 consists of 15 residues. CDR3: CASSLQGPRIEKLFF. In DNA form, the CDR3 reads TGTGCCAGCAGTTTACAGGGCCCGAGAATTGAAAAACTGTTTTTT.